The next 10 T cell receptor beta chains were all read from a single sample in a study of shared clonotypes between healthy human individuals. The method was immunoSEQ multiplex PCR; TCRdb's version includes in-frame clones alone and lacks a portion of them. This table has approximately 500,000 clones, around 73% appearing once. The sample comprised PBMCs. Receptors originate from a woman aged 40-49 years in good health. Some clones in this sample may be carry-over from other donors' samples.

J is TRBJ1-1 and V is TRBV19; D gene uncertain. Per the germline V gene, CDR1 is LNHDA and CDR2 is SQIVND (reference sequence). Deletions cut 8 bases from V and 0 bases from J, with 13 bases between. The CDR3 runs to 14 residues. The CDR3 spells CASGKPGMNTEAFF. CDR3 sequence (DNA): TGTGCCAGTGGAAAACCGGGGATGAACACTGAAGCTTTCTTT.

The J gene is TRBJ1-1, the V gene TRBV20-1, with D hard to call. The germline V gene encodes CDR1 DFQATT and CDR2 SNEGSKA (reference sequence). There are 10 residues in the CDR3. Trimming removed 3 bases at V and 8 bases at J, with 7 bases between. Here the CDR3 reads CSARIQEAFF. CDR3 nucleotide sequence: TGCAGTGCTAGGATACAGGAAGCTTTCTTT.

This clone was found many times. V and J are TRBV4-2 and TRBJ2-7; TRBD1 is a possible D gene (5 bases). This CDR3 region has 16 residues. Trimming shortened V by 0 bases and J by 0 bases, and 12 bases separated the two germline ends. The germline V gene encodes CDR1 LGHNA and CDR2 YNFKEQ. The CDR3 loop reads CASSQDMGDSSYEQYF. DNA for the CDR3: TGTGCCAGCAGCCAAGACATGGGTGACAGCTCCTACGAGCAGTACTTC.

The chain uses TRBV2 and TRBJ2-3; 11 bases are a match to TRBD1. V gave up 4 bases and J gave up 4 bases; unmatched junction bases: 7. Germline loops: CDR1 SNHLY, CDR2 FYNNEI. This CDR3 has 16 residues. The CDR3 DNA sequence: TGTGCCAGCAGTGTCATGGGACAGGGGGTCTCAGATACGCAGTATTTT. Protein: CASSVMGQGVSDTQYF.

This clone was seen more than once but under ten times. The chain carries TRBV4-2 and TRBJ1-4; 9 bases map to TRBD1. CDR1 and CDR2 from the germline V gene are LGHNA and YNFKEQ. This CDR3 is built from 17 residues. J was trimmed by 8 bases and V by 3 bases; bases with no gene match: 13. In nucleotides, the CDR3 is TGTGCCAGCAGCCAGGGGACAGGGAGGGCCCTTAGGGAAAAACTGTTTTTT. Translating gives CASSQGTGRALREKLFF.

The chain links TRBV29-1 to TRBJ2-1; 7 bases align to TRBD2. J lost 0 bases, V lost 3 bases, and 2 bases had no gene match. This CDR3 is built from 14 residues. The germline V gene encodes CDR1 SQVTM and CDR2 ANQGSEA. CDR3 sequence reads: CSVDGGSSYNEQFF. The DNA for the CDR3 is TGCAGCGTTGACGGCGGGAGCTCCTACAATGAGCAGTTCTTC.

The V call is TRBV30, the J call TRBJ1-1, with a weak D call TRBD1 (6 bases). The V gene lost 4 bases and the J gene lost 4 bases, with 10 bases spanning the gap. The CDR3 extends over 12 amino acids. The germline V gene has CDR1 GTSNPN and CDR2 SVGIG (reference sequence). The CDR3: CAWTRGSTEAFF. CDR3 nucleotides: TGTGCCTGGACCAGGGGAAGCACTGAAGCTTTCTTT.

This clone turned up a few times. The V and J genes are TRBV10-1 and TRBJ2-7; TRBD1 aligns across 7 bases. Trimming removed 3 bases from V and 6 bases from J; junction bases left unmatched: 2. Germline-derived CDR1 and CDR2 are WNHNN and SYGVQD (reference sequence). The CDR3 contains 12 residues. CDR3 sequence: CASSEGGGEQYF. The DNA for the CDR3 is TGCGCCAGCAGTGAAGGGGGCGGCGAGCAGTACTTC.

In its sample, this clone ranks as medium-sized (0.01 to 0.1%). The chain links TRBV2 to TRBJ2-7, with no clear D. The CDR3 is made up of 10 amino acids. V lost 3 bases, J lost 8 bases, and 5 bases lay in between. Germline values: CDR1 SNHLY, CDR2 FYNNEI. The CDR3 DNA sequence: TGTGCCAGCAGTGAGGCGAAGCAGTACTTC. Translating it yields CASSEAKQYF.

Only one count was recorded for this clone. The identical CDR3 is also encoded by other nucleotide sequences in the sample. The chain uses TRBV18 and TRBJ2-7; no reliable D call. Germline-derived CDR1 and CDR2 are KGHSH and LQKENI. The CDR3 is made up of 12 amino acids. Between the trimmed V and J ends, which lost 2 bases and 2 bases, there was a span of 4 bases. The CDR3 sequence is CASSPGPYEQYF. The CDR3 DNA reads TGTGCCAGCTCACCAGGGCCCTACGAGCAGTACTTC. Using reference TRBV18 and TRBJ2-7 for the parts outside the CDR3, the full variable domain is NAGVMQNPRHLVRRRGQEARLRCSPMKGHSHVYWYRQLPEEGLKFMVYLQKENIIDESGMPKERFSAEFPKEGPSILRIQQVVRGDSAAYFCASSPGPYEQYFGPGTRLTVT.